These T cell receptor beta chains were read from a single sample in a study of blood T cell repertoires in COVID-19. Measured with immunoSEQ multiplex PCR; TCRdb has only the in-frame clones, and not every one. This sample carries roughly 200,000 clones, 75% to 90% of them seen once, and the ten largest clones take about 4%. Sequences were obtained from PBMCs or T cells enriched from blood (not recorded which). These receptors were collected from a woman in her thirties who had been exposed to COVID-19. Each CDR3 is given with its conserved first and last residue. D genes are given only for firm matches. Rows give clone size only sometimes, using once, few, many, or a class for an expanded clone.

>TRBV27|NA|TRBJ1-2|NA
TGTGCCAGCAGTTTATCGGTCGACTTCTATGGCTACACCTTC
CASSLSVDFYGYTF
>TRBV7-2|NA|TRBJ2-7|NA
TGTGCCAGCAGCTTACAGGCGATTGCCTACGAGCAGTACTTC
CASSLQAIAYEQYF
>TRBV5-6|NA|TRBJ1-6|NA
TGTGCCAGCAGCTTGGCTGCAGGGGTGGATTCACCCCTCCACTTT
CASSLAAGVDSPLHF
>TRBV19|NA|TRBJ1-5|NA
TGTGCCAGTAGTATGCGGACAGCATATCAGCCCCAGCATTTT
CASSMRTAYQPQHF
>TRBV9|NA|TRBJ2-5|NA
TGTGCCAGCAGCGTAAGGCCGGGCACAGGGAAAGAGACCCAGTACTTC
CASSVRPGTGKETQYF
>TRBV11-3|NA|TRBJ2-2|NA
TGTGCCAGCAGCTTCTTGGGGCGTCTGGACACCGGGGAGCTGTTTTTT
CASSFLGRLDTGELFF
>TRBV7-2|TRBD1|TRBJ1-3|NA
TGTGCCAGCAGCTTAGTTGTGACAGGGAGAAACACCATATATTTT
CASSLVVTGRNTIYF
>TRBV6-5|NA|TRBJ1-6|NA
TGTGCCAGCAGTACAGGCCCCGGCTCACCCCTCCACTTT
CASSTGPGSPLHF
>TRBV2|TRBD2|TRBJ2-1|NA
TGTGCCAGCAGTGACCTAGCGGGGGGAAACAATGAGCAGTTCTTC
CASSDLAGGNNEQFF
>TRBV6-2/TRBV6-3|NA|TRBJ1-4|NA
TGTGCCAGCAGTCGCCCAGGTTCTACAAAACTGTTTTTT
CASSRPGSTKLFF
>TRBV14|NA|TRBJ2-7|NA
TGTGCCAGCAGCCAAGAGGCAGGGGCCCCCTCCTACGAGCAGTACTTC
CASSQEAGAPSYEQYF
>TRBV4-2|NA|TRBJ1-6|NA
TGTGCCAGCAGCCAAAAAGGGGGAAGTCGGGGTGATTCACCCCTCCACTTT
CASSQKGGSRGDSPLHF
>TRBV3-1/TRBV3-2|TRBD1|TRBJ2-7|NA
TGTGCCAGCAGCCAAGGGAGAGGCTGGACAGGGGACTCCTACGAGCAGTACTTC
CASSQGRGWTGDSYEQYF
>TRBV11-2|NA|TRBJ1-4|NA
TGTGCCAGCAGCCCCCCGGGACTGTCGAATGAAAAACTGTTTTTT
CASSPPGLSNEKLFF
>TRBV30|TRBD1|TRBJ1-2|NA
TGTGCCTGGAGCCCCGCTAGGACAGGGCCGGGAGGCTACACCTTC
CAWSPARTGPGGYTF
>TRBV5-1|NA|TRBJ1-1|NA
TGCGCCAGCAGCTTGGACAGGTTCACTGAAGCTTTCTTT
CASSLDRFTEAFF
>TRBV3-1/TRBV3-2|NA|TRBJ2-5|NA
TGTGCCAGCAGCAAACTTAGCGGGCCCAAGGGGGCCCAGTACTTC
CASSKLSGPKGAQYF
>TRBV5-1|TRBD2|TRBJ2-7|NA
TGCGCCAGCAGCTTGACCCCTAGCGGGGGGCTAAGCTCCTACGAGCAGTACTTC
CASSLTPSGGLSSYEQYF
>TRBV15|NA|TRBJ1-2|NA
TGTGCCACCAGCAGAGATCCCCTACCTCAAGGCTACACCTTC
CATSRDPLPQGYTF
>TRBV19|NA|TRBJ2-2|NA
TGTGCCAGTACCCTGACCCAGCGTTCCGGGGAGCTGTTTTTT
CASTLTQRSGELFF
>TRBV12-1|NA|TRBJ2-3|NA
TGTGCCAGCAGCTTTATCAGGCATACGCAGTATTTT
CASSFIRHTQYF
>TRBV5-1|NA|TRBJ1-1|NA
TGCGCCAGCAGCTCCTTGCGAGGGGGGAACACTGAAGCTTTCTTT
CASSSLRGGNTEAFF
>TRBV15|NA|TRBJ2-7|few
TGTGCCACCAGCACCCCAGGGGCCTACGAGCAGTACTTC
CATSTPGAYEQYF
>TRBV7-9|TRBD2|TRBJ2-1|NA
TGTGCCAGCAGCTTAGACGGGGGAGGGTACAATGAGCAGTTCTTC
CASSLDGGGYNEQFF
>TRBV27|NA|TRBJ1-4|once
TGTGCCAGCAGTCCAACCCAGGGATACGGTGAAAAACTGTTTTTT
CASSPTQGYGEKLFF
>TRBV24-1|TRBD1|TRBJ2-7|NA
TGTGCCACCAGTGATTCCGGGACAGCCTACGAGCAGTACTTC
CATSDSGTAYEQYF
>TRBV27|NA|TRBJ1-5|NA
TGTGCCAGCAGTGGCAGGGGTTGGGGCAATCAGCCCCAGCATTTT
CASSGRGWGNQPQHF
>TRBV6-5|NA|TRBJ1-5|NA
TGTGCCAGCAGTCCGAGGGGGAATCAGCCCCAGCATTTT
CASSPRGNQPQHF
>TRBV29-1|TRBD1|TRBJ2-3|NA
TGCAGCGTTGTTAGCAGGGGGCACACGGATACGCAGTATTTT
CSVVSRGHTDTQYF
>TRBV21-1|NA|TRBJ1-1|NA
TGTGCCAGCAGCAAAGTGATAGGGGGCAGTGTCTGGGCCGGAATCACTGAAGCTTTCTTT
CASSKVIGGSVWAGITEAFF
>TRBV4-1|TRBD1|TRBJ2-7|NA
TGCGCCAGCAGCCAGACCAAAGGACAGGGGGTGAGCTACGAGCAGTACTTC
CASSQTKGQGVSYEQYF
>TRBV30|TRBD1|TRBJ1-5|NA
TGTGCCTGGAGTGGACAGGGGAGTCAGCCCCAGCATTTT
CAWSGQGSQPQHF